Listed below are T cell receptor beta chains from one sample, sequenced in a study of shared clonotypes between healthy human individuals. Clones were read by immunoSEQ multiplex PCR, and TCRdb kept only the in-frame ones, dropping some. The table has approximately 1.1 million clones, 75% to 80% seen once. Sequencing used memory CD4+ T cells from PBMCs. The receptors shown here come from a man aged 18-30 years in good health. Some clones in this sample may be carry-over from other donors' samples. CDR3s include the opening cysteine and the closing phenylalanine or tryptophan. D genes are given only for firm matches. The size field is filled for only some rows; it gives once, few, many or a size class.

>TRBV18|few|TRBJ1-1|NA
TGTGCCAGCTCACCAGGGCGAGGAGCTGAAGCTTTCTTT
CASSPGRGAEAFF
>TRBV7-8|NA|TRBJ2-7|NA
TGTGCCAGCAGCTTTTCCGGGACTGTCAACTACGAGCAGTACTTC
CASSFSGTVNYEQYF
>TRBV11-3|few|TRBJ2-2|NA
TGTGCCAGCAGCCCCGGCGGGTCCGGGGAGCTGTTTTTT
CASSPGGSGELFF
>TRBV7-3|few|TRBJ2-1|TRBD1
TGTGCCAGCAGCCCGGACAGGGGGACCTACAATGAGCAGTTCTTC
CASSPDRGTYNEQFF
>TRBV5-6|many|TRBJ2-2|TRBD2
TGTGCCAGTGCACGAGGACTAGCGGGAGACTCCGGGGAGCTGTTTTTT
CASARGLAGDSGELFF
>TRBV28|NA|TRBJ2-7|NA
TGTGCCAGCAGTTTAATAGGGGAGATCTACGAGCAGTACTTC
CASSLIGEIYEQYF
>TRBV4-1|NA|TRBJ2-7|TRBD2
TGCGCCAGCAGCCAAGGAGCCAGCGGGAAATCGTTCTCCTACGAGCAGTACTTC
CASSQGASGKSFSYEQYF
>TRBV15|NA|TRBJ2-5|NA
TGTGCCACCAGCGTCCGAACAGCGGTAGAGACCCAGTACTTC
CATSVRTAVETQYF
>TRBV2|NA|TRBJ2-6|TRBD1
TGTGCCAGCAGACTCACAGGGGGCTCTGGGGCCAACGTCCTGACTTTC
CASRLTGGSGANVLTF
>TRBV7-9|few|TRBJ2-7|NA
TGTGCCAGCAGCGAAATCACGGATGGGGAGCAGTACTTC
CASSEITDGEQYF
>TRBV7-2|NA|TRBJ2-7|TRBD1
TGTGCCAGCAGCCTAAGGGGGACAGTTTCCCAAGAGCAGTACTTC
CASSLRGTVSQEQYF